This is a list of T cell receptor beta chains from one sample in a study of response to subunit inactivated influenza vaccine. TCRdb recomputed calls from the RT-PCR reads with MiXCR, one row per CDR3 protein. The sample records 710,000 or so distinct CDR3 sequences, around 14% being singletons. The material sequenced was PBMCs from blood, taken about 12 days after vaccination. The receptor set was obtained from a man between 50 and 59 years old who received an inactivated influenza vaccine. Each CDR3 is given with its conserved first and last residue. The D gene is left open where the match is weak. For some rows the clone size is stated as once, few or many, or as a class when expanded; others skip it.

few,TRBV12-3/TRBV12-4,TRBJ2-7,.,CASSLLSYPSYEQYF,TGTGCCAGCAGTCTACTCTCCTACCCCTCCTACGAGCAGTACTTC
once,TRBV27,TRBJ2-7,TRBD2,CASSLSGNIYEQYF,TGTGCCAGCAGTTTAAGCGGGAATATCTACGAGCAGTACTTC
.,TRBV9,TRBJ2-1,TRBD2,CASSVAPGGIYNEQFF,TGTGCCAGCAGCGTAGCTCCGGGAGGAATATACAATGAGCAGTTCTTC
.,TRBV20-1,TRBJ2-2,.,CSARTSWELFF,TGCAGTGCTCGGACATCTTGGGAGCTGTTTTTT
few,TRBV25-1,TRBJ2-1,TRBD2,CASSELGLADYNEQFF,TGTGCCAGCAGTGAATTAGGTCTAGCGGATTACAATGAGCAGTTCTTC
many,TRBV3-1,TRBJ2-1,TRBD1,CASSRDREADEQFF,TGTGCCAGCAGCCGGGACAGGGAGGCTGATGAGCAGTTCTTC
.,TRBV15,TRBJ2-1,TRBD1,CAISSVTGGYNEQFF,TGTGCCATCTCTAGTGTGACAGGGGGATACAATGAGCAGTTCTTC
.,TRBV18,TRBJ2-1,.,CASSPPSEYNEQFF,TGTGCCAGCTCACCACCTAGCGAATACAATGAGCAGTTCTTC
few,TRBV10-2,TRBJ2-7,TRBD2,CASSESAGIMDEQYF,TGCGCCAGCAGTGAGTCAGCGGGGATTATGGACGAGCAGTACTTC
few,TRBV15,TRBJ2-5,.,CATSRDRRVGTQYF,TGTGCCACCAGCAGAGATCGCAGGGTGGGGACCCAGTACTTC
few,TRBV6-1,TRBJ1-1,TRBD1,CASRGQGRNTEAFF,TGTGCCAGCAGGGGACAGGGGCGTAACACTGAAGCTTTCTTT
.,TRBV28,TRBJ2-1,.,CASSQQDAEQFF,TGTGCCAGCAGCCAACAGGACGCTGAGCAGTTCTTC
.,TRBV2,TRBJ2-7,.,CASSEARTAYEQYF,TGTGCCAGCAGTGAAGCCCGCACCGCCTACGAGCAGTACTTC
many,TRBV5-1,TRBJ2-4,.,CASSLMEAKNIQYF,TGCGCCAGCAGCTTGATGGAAGCCAAAAACATTCAGTACTTC
.,TRBV4-1,TRBJ2-7,.,CASSQTGLLLDEQYF,TGCGCCAGCAGCCAAACAGGGCTTTTGTTGGACGAGCAGTACTTC
few,TRBV20-1,TRBJ2-5,.,CSGNRRQETQYF,TGCAGTGGAAACAGACGCCAAGAGACCCAGTACTTC
.,TRBV3-1,TRBJ2-7,.,CASSQGGTSAYEQYF,TGTGCCAGCAGCCAAGGCGGCACATCAGCCTACGAGCAGTACTTC
few,TRBV9,TRBJ2-3,.,CASSAWGDSTDTQYF,TGTGCCAGCAGCGCCTGGGGTGACAGCACAGATACGCAGTATTTT
few,TRBV2,TRBJ2-1,.,CASFTISPNEQFF,TGTGCCAGCTTCACTATTTCCCCAAATGAGCAGTTCTTC
few,TRBV30,TRBJ2-7,.,CAWGLYLGGEQYF,TGTGCCTGGGGCCTTTATCTCGGGGGCGAGCAGTACTTC
few,TRBV20-1,TRBJ2-5,TRBD2,CSASPAGEEETQYF,TGCAGTGCTTCTCCAGCGGGAGAGGAAGAGACCCAGTACTTC
many,TRBV3-1,TRBJ2-7,.,CASSPRGDYEQYF,TGTGCCAGCAGCCCCCGAGGAGACTACGAGCAGTACTTC
few,TRBV4-1,TRBJ2-3,.,CASSQEAGGWDTQYF,TGCGCCAGCAGCCAAGAGGCAGGTGGATGGGATACGCAGTATTTT
few,TRBV28,TRBJ2-7,.,CASSLSPQVTSYEQYF,TGTGCCAGCAGTTTATCACCTCAAGTCACCTCCTACGAGCAGTACTTC
.,TRBV3-1,TRBJ1-1,TRBD1,CASSQTRTGATEAFF,TGTGCCAGCAGCCAGACCCGGACAGGGGCCACTGAAGCTTTCTTT
few,TRBV20-1,TRBJ2-5,TRBD2,CSPIPPSGSLETQYF,TGCAGTCCCATTCCCCCTAGCGGGAGTCTTGAGACCCAGTACTTC
few,TRBV5-5,TRBJ2-1,.,CASSSGGGRGSYNEQFF,TGTGCCAGCAGCTCCGGAGGGGGGAGGGGTTCCTACAATGAGCAGTTCTTC
few,TRBV6-5,TRBJ2-7,TRBD2,CASSYGREAYEQYF,TGTGCCAGCAGTTACGGTCGGGAGGCCTACGAGCAGTACTTC
many,TRBV3-1,TRBJ2-3,.,CASSQDMGLADTQYF,TGTGCCAGCAGCCAAGATATGGGATTGGCAGATACGCAGTATTTT